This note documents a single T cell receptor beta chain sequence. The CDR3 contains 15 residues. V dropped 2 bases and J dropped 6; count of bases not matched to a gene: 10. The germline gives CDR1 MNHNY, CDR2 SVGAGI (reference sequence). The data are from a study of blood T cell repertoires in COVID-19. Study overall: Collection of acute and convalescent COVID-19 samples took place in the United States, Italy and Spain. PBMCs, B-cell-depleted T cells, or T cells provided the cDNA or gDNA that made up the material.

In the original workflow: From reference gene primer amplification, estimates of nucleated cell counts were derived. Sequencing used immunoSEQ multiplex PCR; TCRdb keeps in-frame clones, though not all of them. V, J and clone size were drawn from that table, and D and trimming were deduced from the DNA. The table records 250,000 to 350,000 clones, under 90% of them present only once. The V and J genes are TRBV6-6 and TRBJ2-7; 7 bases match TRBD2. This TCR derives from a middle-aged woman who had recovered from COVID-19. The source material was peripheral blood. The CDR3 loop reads CASSYRGAGEGEQYF. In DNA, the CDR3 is TGTGCCAGCAGTTACCGAGGGGCGGGAGAGGGCGAGCAGTACTTC.